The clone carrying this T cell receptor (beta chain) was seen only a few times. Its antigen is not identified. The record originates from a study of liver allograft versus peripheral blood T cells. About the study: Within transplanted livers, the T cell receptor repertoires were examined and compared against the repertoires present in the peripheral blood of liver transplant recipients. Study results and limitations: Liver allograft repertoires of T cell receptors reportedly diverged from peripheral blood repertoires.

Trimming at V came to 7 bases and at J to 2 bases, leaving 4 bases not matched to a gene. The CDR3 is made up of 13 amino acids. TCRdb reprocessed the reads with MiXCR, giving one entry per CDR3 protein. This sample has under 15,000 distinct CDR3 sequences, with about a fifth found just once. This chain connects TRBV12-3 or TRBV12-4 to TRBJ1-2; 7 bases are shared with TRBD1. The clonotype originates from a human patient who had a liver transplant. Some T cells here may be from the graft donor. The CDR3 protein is CASTPTGNYGYTF. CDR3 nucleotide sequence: TGTGCCAGCACCCCGACAGGGAACTATGGCTACACCTTC.